This record concerns one T cell receptor beta chain sequence. Its specificity is unknown. This entry belongs to a study of blood T cells in healthy people across ages. Study-wide context: Researchers report that template switching captured about one barcoded beta molecule per two T cells. Points from the study as a whole: Donor CMV status, an unknown factor, possibly confounded changes in expanded clonotypes.

It was with a sample-barcoded 5' primer and a J-beta primer mix that a second PCR of roughly 7 to 12 cycles was run. Each cDNA was tagged by a template-switch adaptor containing 12 random nucleotides. One entry per CDR3 protein results from TCRdb running MiXCR on the 5' RACE reads. The sample lists 1.5 million to 1.9 million distinct CDR3 sequences, 42% occurring once. Trimming removed 6 bases from V and 1 base from J, with 7 bases in between. This CDR3 has 13 amino acids. The J gene is TRBJ1-5, the V gene TRBV12-3 or TRBV12-4; D uncertain. The sequenced material came from blood. This sequence originates from a woman aged 18-35 years in good health. The CDR3 reads CASSMDSNQPQHF. The CDR3, as DNA: TGTGCCAGCAGCATGGACAGCAATCAGCCCCAGCATTTT.